These T cell receptor beta chains were read from a single sample in a study of cytomegalovirus exposure and HLA in healthy donors. Measured with immunoSEQ multiplex PCR; TCRdb has only the in-frame clones, and not every one. The table has 80,000 to 100,000 clones, 55% to 80% seen once; the top ten hold about 1.2%. Material: PBMCs. The source of these receptors is a female donor in good health and CMV-seronegative. Each CDR3 is given with its conserved first and last residue. Fields, in order: V gene, clone size, J gene, D gene, CDR3 protein, CDR3 DNA. The D gene is left open where the match is weak. Clone size, where shown, is once, few, many, or a class for clones that have expanded.

V: TRBV7-9
size: NA
J: TRBJ2-5
D: TRBD1
CDR3: CASSEDRVQETQYF
DNA: TGTGCCAGCAGCGAGGACAGGGTACAAGAGACCCAGTACTTC

V: TRBV7-6
size: NA
J: TRBJ2-5
D: NA
CDR3: CASSLDTGQETQYF
DNA: TGTGCCAGCAGCTTAGATACCGGCCAAGAGACCCAGTACTTC

V: TRBV30
size: few
J: TRBJ1-6
D: NA
CDR3: CAWSPGSYNSPLHF
DNA: TGTGCCTGGAGTCCGGGATCTTATAATTCACCCCTCCACTTT

V: TRBV29-1
size: NA
J: TRBJ2-7
D: NA
CDR3: CSVESTPGSSYEQYF
DNA: TGCAGCGTTGAGTCGACACCCGGAAGCTCCTACGAGCAGTACTTC

V: TRBV2
size: NA
J: TRBJ2-6
D: NA
CDR3: CASSYPGAGANVLTF
DNA: TGTGCCAGCAGCTACCCGGGGGCTGGGGCCAACGTCCTGACTTTC

V: TRBV6-4
size: NA
J: TRBJ1-1
D: NA
CDR3: CASNQPLGMNTEAFF
DNA: TGTGCCAGCAACCAGCCACTAGGTATGAACACTGAAGCTTTCTTT

V: TRBV7-9
size: NA
J: TRBJ2-5
D: TRBD1
CDR3: CASSLGGTGGGETQYF
DNA: TGTGCCAGCAGCTTAGGCGGGACAGGGGGAGGAGAGACCCAGTACTTC

V: TRBV4-1
size: NA
J: TRBJ2-5
D: NA
CDR3: CASSQGRGDQETQYF
DNA: TGCGCCAGCAGCCAGGGCAGGGGGGACCAAGAGACCCAGTACTTC

V: TRBV28
size: NA
J: TRBJ2-1
D: TRBD1
CDR3: CASSLGGNPGQGADEQFF
DNA: TGTGCCAGCAGTTTAGGCGGCAACCCGGGACAGGGGGCCGATGAGCAGTTCTTC

V: TRBV2
size: NA
J: TRBJ1-3
D: NA
CDR3: CASSTSGLSNTIYF
DNA: TGTGCCAGCAGTACCTCAGGGTTATCCAACACCATATATTTT

V: TRBV7-9
size: NA
J: TRBJ2-1
D: NA
CDR3: CASSSGFGNPPSNNEQFF
DNA: TGTGCCAGCAGCTCAGGCTTTGGTAACCCTCCTAGCAACAATGAGCAGTTCTTC

V: TRBV7-9
size: NA
J: TRBJ2-7
D: TRBD1
CDR3: CASSLGQGLNYEQYF
DNA: TGTGCCAGCAGCTTAGGACAGGGCTTAAACTACGAGCAGTACTTC

V: TRBV7-9
size: NA
J: TRBJ1-1
D: TRBD1
CDR3: CASSPTGGTEAFF
DNA: TGTGCCAGCAGCCCGACAGGGGGCACTGAAGCTTTCTTT

V: TRBV2
size: NA
J: TRBJ2-3
D: TRBD2
CDR3: CASRNPTSSSTDTQYF
DNA: TGTGCCAGCAGAAACCCGACTAGCAGTAGCACAGATACGCAGTATTTT

V: TRBV19
size: NA
J: TRBJ2-2
D: TRBD1
CDR3: CASSTHRGRAGELFF
DNA: TGTGCCAGTAGTACCCACAGGGGGCGGGCCGGGGAGCTGTTTTTT

V: TRBV7-6
size: NA
J: TRBJ2-3
D: TRBD2
CDR3: CASSLVPHSRSGSPSDTQYF
DNA: TGTGCCAGCAGCTTAGTCCCCCACAGTCGGAGCGGGAGTCCTTCAGATACGCAGTATTTT

V: TRBV5-1
size: NA
J: TRBJ2-3
D: NA
CDR3: CASSFEGEDTQYF
DNA: TGCGCCAGCAGCTTCGAGGGTGAGGATACGCAGTATTTT

V: TRBV7-9
size: few
J: TRBJ2-7
D: NA
CDR3: CSSRPAGTKAYEQYF
DNA: TGTTCCAGCAGACCTGCCGGGACAAAGGCCTACGAGCAGTACTTC

V: TRBV4-2
size: NA
J: TRBJ2-7
D: TRBD2
CDR3: CASSQGYTSASYEQYF
DNA: TGTGCCAGCAGCCAGGGATATACTAGCGCCTCCTACGAGCAGTACTTC

V: TRBV18
size: few
J: TRBJ2-7
D: NA
CDR3: CASSPSKHEQYF
DNA: TGTGCCAGCTCACCCTCCAAGCACGAGCAGTACTTC

V: TRBV13
size: NA
J: TRBJ2-2
D: TRBD1
CDR3: CASSWDRGPGELFF
DNA: TGTGCCAGCAGCTGGGACAGGGGTCCCGGGGAGCTGTTTTTT

V: TRBV5-1
size: NA
J: TRBJ1-5
D: TRBD1
CDR3: CASSLEGTAHQPQHF
DNA: TGCGCCAGCAGCTTGGAGGGGACAGCTCATCAGCCCCAGCATTTT

V: TRBV11-2
size: NA
J: TRBJ1-6
D: NA
CDR3: CASSLAPSPNSPLHF
DNA: TGTGCCAGCAGCTTAGCCCCAAGCCCTAATTCACCCCTCCACTTT

V: TRBV5-1
size: once
J: TRBJ1-1
D: TRBD1
CDR3: CASSLAWPGGGDTEAFF
DNA: TGCGCCAGCAGCTTGGCCTGGCCAGGGGGCGGGGACACTGAAGCTTTCTTT

V: TRBV7-6
size: few
J: TRBJ2-5
D: NA
CDR3: CASTTSLGETQYF
DNA: TGTGCCAGCACCACTTCACTAGGAGAGACCCAGTACTTC

V: TRBV5-1
size: few
J: TRBJ2-3
D: TRBD2
CDR3: CASSLTGLAGGADTQYF
DNA: TGCGCCAGCAGCCTCACGGGACTAGCGGGAGGGGCAGATACGCAGTATTTT

V: TRBV4-1
size: NA
J: TRBJ1-1
D: NA
CDR3: CASSQVGGTEAFF
DNA: TGCGCCAGCAGCCAGGTGGGGGGCACTGAAGCTTTCTTT

V: TRBV15
size: NA
J: TRBJ2-7
D: TRBD1
CDR3: CATSSTGDPSYEQYF
DNA: TGTGCCACCAGCAGTACAGGGGATCCCTCCTACGAGCAGTACTTC

V: TRBV18
size: NA
J: TRBJ1-1
D: NA
CDR3: CASSRGSMNTEAFF
DNA: TGTGCCAGCTCTAGGGGGAGCATGAACACTGAAGCTTTCTTT

V: TRBV19
size: few
J: TRBJ2-3
D: TRBD1
CDR3: CASKDRGRDTQYF
DNA: TGTGCCAGTAAGGACAGGGGGCGAGATACGCAGTATTTT

V: TRBV2
size: NA
J: TRBJ2-2
D: TRBD2
CDR3: CASSATSGIKNTGELFF
DNA: TGTGCCAGCAGTGCTACTAGCGGGATAAAGAACACCGGGGAGCTGTTTTTT

V: TRBV19
size: NA
J: TRBJ1-4
D: NA
CDR3: CASSRMGEVEKLFF
DNA: TGTGCCAGTAGCCGAATGGGGGAGGTTGAAAAACTGTTTTTT

V: TRBV6-5
size: NA
J: TRBJ1-1
D: NA
CDR3: CASTAQVLTEAFF
DNA: TGTGCCAGCACCGCACAGGTCCTCACTGAAGCTTTCTTT

V: TRBV28
size: NA
J: TRBJ2-7
D: TRBD2
CDR3: CASRWTSQSYEQYF
DNA: TGTGCCAGCAGGTGGACTAGCCAATCCTACGAGCAGTACTTC

V: TRBV5-4
size: NA
J: TRBJ2-7
D: NA
CDR3: CASSFETQNRPKYF
DNA: TGTGCCAGCAGCTTCGAGACCCAGAACAGGCCTAAGTACTTC

V: TRBV30
size: NA
J: TRBJ1-2
D: NA
CDR3: CAWSGGNYGYTF
DNA: TGTGCCTGGAGCGGGGGTAACTATGGCTACACCTTC

V: TRBV7-8
size: NA
J: TRBJ2-7
D: TRBD1
CDR3: CASRATGGFWEQYF
DNA: TGTGCCAGCAGGGCGACAGGGGGCTTTTGGGAGCAGTACTTC

V: TRBV21-1
size: NA
J: TRBJ2-7
D: NA
CDR3: CASSYRQGHEQYF
DNA: TGTGCCAGCAGCTACCGGCAGGGCCACGAGCAGTACTTC

V: TRBV6-1
size: NA
J: TRBJ2-1
D: NA
CDR3: CASRMGEQFF
DNA: TGTGCCAGCAGGATGGGCGAGCAGTTCTTC

V: TRBV29-1
size: NA
J: TRBJ2-7
D: NA
CDR3: CSVGHSYEQYF
DNA: TGCAGCGTTGGCCACTCCTACGAGCAGTACTTC

V: TRBV7-8
size: NA
J: TRBJ2-7
D: NA
CDR3: CASSLEQDSSYEQYF
DNA: TGTGCCAGCAGCTTAGAACAGGACAGCTCCTACGAGCAGTACTTC

V: TRBV7-8
size: few
J: TRBJ1-2
D: NA
CDR3: CASSLALQGGYTF
DNA: TGTGCCAGCAGCTTAGCCCTTCAGGGGGGCTACACCTTC

V: TRBV18
size: NA
J: TRBJ2-7
D: TRBD2
CDR3: CASSLSGTSYEQYF
DNA: TGTGCCAGCTCACTTAGCGGGACCTCCTACGAGCAGTACTTC

V: TRBV2
size: NA
J: TRBJ2-2
D: NA
CDR3: CASSDDREARLFF
DNA: TGTGCCAGCAGTGATGACAGGGAGGCCCGACTGTTTTTT

V: TRBV4-3
size: NA
J: TRBJ1-1
D: TRBD1
CDR3: CASSLRTGVGTEAFF
DNA: TGCGCCAGCAGCCTACGGACAGGGGTGGGCACTGAAGCTTTCTTT

V: TRBV11-3
size: NA
J: TRBJ2-2
D: TRBD1
CDR3: CASSHPETRDRLTGELFF
DNA: TGTGCCAGCAGCCATCCCGAGACTCGGGACAGGCTCACCGGGGAGCTGTTTTTT

V: TRBV6-1
size: NA
J: TRBJ2-5
D: TRBD2
CDR3: CASSEGLAVGETQYF
DNA: TGTGCCAGCAGTGAAGGGCTAGCGGTGGGAGAGACCCAGTACTTC

V: TRBV30
size: NA
J: TRBJ1-6
D: NA
CDR3: CAWSRQVGSNSPLHF
DNA: TGTGCCTGGAGTCGACAGGTGGGGTCGAATTCACCCCTCCACTTT

V: TRBV30
size: NA
J: TRBJ2-7
D: TRBD2
CDR3: CAWSAGGEQYF
DNA: TGTGCCTGGAGCGCCGGGGGGGAGCAGTACTTC

V: TRBV19
size: NA
J: TRBJ2-5
D: NA
CDR3: CASSICGRGQTNQETQYF
DNA: TGTGCCAGTAGTATATGTGGTCGAGGACAGACGAATCAAGAGACCCAGTACTTC

V: TRBV9
size: NA
J: TRBJ2-2
D: NA
CDR3: CASSEGGGDTGELFF
DNA: TGTGCCAGCAGTGAGGGGGGGGGAGACACCGGGGAGCTGTTTTTT

V: TRBV15
size: NA
J: TRBJ2-1
D: TRBD1
CDR3: CATSRTGTGTYNEQFF
DNA: TGTGCCACCAGCAGGACCGGGACAGGGACATACAATGAGCAGTTCTTC

V: TRBV11-2
size: NA
J: TRBJ2-1
D: TRBD2
CDR3: CASSPSGRYNEQFF
DNA: TGTGCCAGCAGCCCCAGCGGGAGGTACAATGAGCAGTTCTTC

V: TRBV10-3
size: few
J: TRBJ1-1
D: NA
CDR3: CAISRQDFNTEAFF
DNA: TGTGCCATCAGCCGACAGGATTTTAACACTGAAGCTTTCTTT

V: TRBV2
size: NA
J: TRBJ2-7
D: TRBD2
CDR3: CASLWTSGYEQYF
DNA: TGTGCCAGCCTATGGACTAGCGGCTACGAGCAGTACTTC

V: TRBV30
size: NA
J: TRBJ1-2
D: NA
CDR3: CAWSVTAGKNYGYTF
DNA: TGTGCCTGGAGTGTAACGGCAGGGAAGAACTATGGCTACACCTTC

V: TRBV28
size: few
J: TRBJ2-3
D: TRBD2
CDR3: CASRSSGGQDTQYF
DNA: TGTGCCAGCAGGTCAAGCGGGGGTCAGGATACGCAGTATTTT

V: TRBV5-1
size: NA
J: TRBJ2-2
D: TRBD2
CDR3: CASSLKRRGGGTGELFF
DNA: TGCGCCAGCAGCTTAAAGCGGCGGGGGGGCGGCACCGGGGAGCTGTTTTTT